A selection of T cell receptor beta chains follows, all from one sample in a study of beta chain features in type 1 diabetes. Measured with immunoSEQ multiplex PCR; TCRdb has only the in-frame clones, and not every one. The sample consists of 600,000 or so clones, 12% of them appearing once. The sample was naive CD4+ T cells from blood. Source of these receptors: a man aged 25-45 years with type 1 diabetes. Each CDR3 is given with its conserved first and last residue.

V: TRBV29-1
J: TRBJ1-2
CDR3: CSVRLEGNYGYTF

V: TRBV10-3
J: TRBJ1-5
CDR3: CAISDGTPNQPQHF

V: TRBV19
J: TRBJ1-5
CDR3: CASRSGVRGGQPQHF

V: TRBV30
J: TRBJ1-3
CDR3: CAGTVSGNTIYF

V: TRBV9
J: TRBJ2-2
CDR3: CASSVGPEGTGELFF

V: TRBV7-2
J: TRBJ1-4
CDR3: CASSFAGLNEKLFF

V: TRBV23-1
J: TRBJ2-3
CDR3: CASSPTRATISTQYF

V: TRBV6-6
J: TRBJ1-3
CDR3: CASRPEQGAKRNTIYF

V: TRBV11-2
J: TRBJ2-7
CDR3: CASSSRGRHSYEQYF

V: TRBV18
J: TRBJ1-2
CDR3: CASSPPGQPGYTF

V: TRBV29-1
J: TRBJ2-7
CDR3: CSVDGTGATYEQYF

V: TRBV2
J: TRBJ1-2
CDR3: CASRVGASPNYGYTF

V: TRBV5-1
J: TRBJ1-1
CDR3: CASKEAPRVNTEAFF

V: TRBV6-1
J: TRBJ2-3
CDR3: CASSEGASTDTQYF

V: TRBV10-3
J: TRBJ1-6
CDR3: CAISESSAGESPLHF

V: TRBV4-3
J: TRBJ2-7
CDR3: CASSQDRDRLYEQYF

V: TRBV19
J: TRBJ2-7
CDR3: CASSMGPEQYF

V: TRBV5-8
J: TRBJ2-7
CDR3: CASRMAGQAEGEQYF

V: TRBV2
J: TRBJ2-3
CDR3: CASSERLTTDTQYF

V: TRBV30
J: TRBJ2-7
CDR3: CAWGTGESYEQYF

V: TRBV5-1
J: TRBJ2-1
CDR3: CASRAVGSSYNEQFF

V: TRBV10-3
J: TRBJ1-2
CDR3: CAISPDGIYGYTF

V: TRBV4-3
J: TRBJ2-2
CDR3: CASSQGLAGGDTGELFF

V: TRBV7-9
J: TRBJ2-1
CDR3: CASSHTPGQGSSYNEQFF

V: TRBV29-1
J: TRBJ2-3
CDR3: CSVAGRITDTQYF

V: TRBV29-1
J: TRBJ2-5
CDR3: CTFGQGEETQYF

V: TRBV6-5
J: TRBJ2-5
CDR3: CASSYRPQETQYF

V: TRBV6-6
J: TRBJ2-3
CDR3: CASSQGSGDTQYF

V: TRBV5-4
J: TRBJ1-1
CDR3: CASSLQGTEAFF

V: TRBV7-2
J: TRBJ1-4
CDR3: CASSLDRQLNEKLFF

V: TRBV2
J: TRBJ1-1
CDR3: CASRSGTEAFF

V: TRBV29-1
J: TRBJ2-7
CDR3: CSVKWGISGGEQYF

V: TRBV5-1
J: TRBJ1-1
CDR3: CASSRSGQGNTEAFF

V: TRBV9
J: TRBJ1-2
CDR3: CASSEPTGNYGYTF

V: TRBV7-2
J: TRBJ1-5
CDR3: CASSTLGPSNQPQHF

V: TRBV5-6
J: TRBJ2-5
CDR3: CASSLASQETQYF

V: TRBV6-5
J: TRBJ1-4
CDR3: CASSGQVNEKLFF

V: TRBV11-2
J: TRBJ1-6
CDR3: CASSPDRGGSPLHF

V: TRBV7-2
J: TRBJ2-5
CDR3: CASSLALGQGKRETQYF

V: TRBV19
J: TRBJ2-1
CDR3: CASTDFDNNFNEQFF

V: TRBV18
J: TRBJ2-3
CDR3: CASSGRDRHTDTQYF

V: TRBV2
J: TRBJ2-7
CDR3: CASKQPSSYEQYF

V: TRBV28
J: TRBJ2-7
CDR3: CASRPAGQRITSYEQYF

V: TRBV7-3
J: TRBJ2-1
CDR3: CASSPGLAGGNEQFF

V: TRBV28
J: TRBJ2-5
CDR3: CASSSPTSGQETQYF

V: TRBV4-3
J: TRBJ2-6
CDR3: CASSPSGALGANVLTF

V: TRBV29-1
J: TRBJ2-1
CDR3: CSVDLAGYNEQFF

V: TRBV7-2
J: TRBJ2-1
CDR3: CASRRRQIDYNEQFF

V: TRBV25-1
J: TRBJ1-6
CDR3: CASSEEGENSPLHF

V: TRBV7-2
J: TRBJ1-2
CDR3: CASSAGQTNYGYTF

V: TRBV20-1
J: TRBJ1-2
CDR3: CSAAGRHGYTF

V: TRBV19
J: TRBJ1-5
CDR3: CASSADYQPQHF

V: TRBV7-9
J: TRBJ1-2
CDR3: CASSLGSF

V: TRBV10-2
J: TRBJ1-4
CDR3: CASSESQQGNEKLFF

V: TRBV29-1
J: TRBJ2-7
CDR3: CSVRVGASGYEQYF

V: TRBV7-6
J: TRBJ1-2
CDR3: CASSLGSAYGYTF

V: TRBV9
J: TRBJ1-1
CDR3: CASSLGGGTEAFF

V: TRBV5-1
J: TRBJ2-7
CDR3: CASSNGQGHEQYF

V: TRBV2
J: TRBJ2-1
CDR3: CASSGLAGGLTYNEQFF